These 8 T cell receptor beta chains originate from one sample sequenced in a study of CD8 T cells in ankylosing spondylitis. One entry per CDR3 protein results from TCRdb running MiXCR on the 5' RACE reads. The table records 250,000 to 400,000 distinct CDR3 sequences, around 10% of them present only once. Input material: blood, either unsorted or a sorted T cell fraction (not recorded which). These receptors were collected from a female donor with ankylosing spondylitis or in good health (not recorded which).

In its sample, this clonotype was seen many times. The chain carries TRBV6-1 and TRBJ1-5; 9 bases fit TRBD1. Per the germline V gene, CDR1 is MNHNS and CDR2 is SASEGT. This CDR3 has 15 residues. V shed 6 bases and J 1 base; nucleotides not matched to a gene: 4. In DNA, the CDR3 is TGTGCCAGCAGCCGGACAGGGGAAAGCAATCAGCCCCAGCATTTT. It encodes CASSRTGESNQPQHF.

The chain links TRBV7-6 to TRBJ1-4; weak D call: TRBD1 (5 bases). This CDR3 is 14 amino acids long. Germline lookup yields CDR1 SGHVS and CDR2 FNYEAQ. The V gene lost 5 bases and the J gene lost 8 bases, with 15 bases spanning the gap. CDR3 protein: CASSQGKGSEKLFF. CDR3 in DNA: TGTGCCAGCAGCCAGGGCAAGGGGAGCGAAAAACTGTTTTTT.

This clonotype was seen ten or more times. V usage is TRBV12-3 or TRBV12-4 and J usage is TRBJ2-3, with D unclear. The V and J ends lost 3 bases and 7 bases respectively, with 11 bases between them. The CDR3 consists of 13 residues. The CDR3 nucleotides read TGTGCCAGCAGTTTCCCCCCTAGTTATACGCAGTATTTT. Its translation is CASSFPPSYTQYF.

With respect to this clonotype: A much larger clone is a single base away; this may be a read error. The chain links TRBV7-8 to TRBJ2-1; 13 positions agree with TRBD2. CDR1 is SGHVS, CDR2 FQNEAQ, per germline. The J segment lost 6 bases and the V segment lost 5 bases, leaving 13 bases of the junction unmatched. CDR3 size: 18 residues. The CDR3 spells CASSLDLLTSGRSNEQFF. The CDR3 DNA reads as TGTGCCAGCAGCCTCGATTTATTGACTAGCGGGAGGAGCAATGAGCAGTTCTTC.

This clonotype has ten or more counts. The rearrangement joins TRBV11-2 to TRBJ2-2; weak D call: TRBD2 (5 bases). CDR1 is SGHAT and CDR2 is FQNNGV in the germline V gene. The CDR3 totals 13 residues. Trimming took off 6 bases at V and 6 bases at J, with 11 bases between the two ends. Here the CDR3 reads CASRPAGPGELFF. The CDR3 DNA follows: TGTGCCAGCAGACCCGCGGGTCCCGGGGAGCTGTTTTTT. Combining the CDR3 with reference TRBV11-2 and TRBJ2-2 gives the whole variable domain EAGVAQSPRYKIIEKRQSVAFWCNPISGHATLYWYQQILGQGPKLLIQFQNNGVVDDSQLPKDRFSAERLKGVDSTLKIQPAKLEDSAVYLCASRPAGPGELFFGEGSRLTVL.

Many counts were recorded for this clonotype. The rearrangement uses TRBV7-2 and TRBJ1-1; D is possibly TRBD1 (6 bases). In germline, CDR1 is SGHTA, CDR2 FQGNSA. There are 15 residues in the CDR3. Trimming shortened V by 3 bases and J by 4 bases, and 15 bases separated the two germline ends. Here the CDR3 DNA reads TGTGCCAGCAGCTTCGGGGGGGGCCGTAGCACTGAAGCTTTCTTT. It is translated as CASSFGGGRSTEAFF.

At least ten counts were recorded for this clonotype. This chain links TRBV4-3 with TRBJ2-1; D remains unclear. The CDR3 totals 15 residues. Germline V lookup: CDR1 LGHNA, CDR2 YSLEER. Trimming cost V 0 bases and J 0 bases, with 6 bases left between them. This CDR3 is CASSQDGTSYNEQFF. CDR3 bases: TGCGCCAGCAGCCAAGATGGTACCTCCTACAATGAGCAGTTCTTC.

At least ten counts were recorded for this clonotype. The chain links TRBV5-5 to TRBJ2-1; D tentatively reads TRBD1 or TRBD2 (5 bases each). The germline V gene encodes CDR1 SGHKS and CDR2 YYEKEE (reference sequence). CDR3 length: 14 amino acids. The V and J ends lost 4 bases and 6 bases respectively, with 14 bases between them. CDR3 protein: CASSTRDASNEQFF. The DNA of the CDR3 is TGTGCCAGCAGCACCCGGGACGCCTCCAATGAGCAGTTCTTC.